The 2 T cell receptor beta chains below were found in one sample sequenced in a study of CD8+CD57+ T cells in acquired aplastic anemia (dated 2018 in TCRdb). The sample was run on an Illumina HiSeq 2000. Profiling of TCR beta VDJ combinations and CDR3 sequences used genomic DNA as the template. TCRdb took the public reads, trimmed them with fastp at Q25, ran MiXCR for clone calling and kept in-frame beta chains. Entries that share a CDR3 protein sequence are merged under the most common genes and DNA. Recorded for this sample are more than 150,000 distinct CDR3 sequences; 48% of them occurred a single time. The ten largest account for around 2% of the sample. The patients picked for sequencing were ones in whom flow cytometry had shown an expansion of CD8+CD57+ cells. Specimen: sorted CD4+, CD8+, or CD8+CD57+ T cells (not recorded which) from PBMCs. The receptors come from a human donor with aplastic anemia.

The chain is built from TRBV19 and TRBJ2-2; TRBD2 aligns across 8 bases. CDR3 length: 13 residues. Germline V gives CDR1 LNHDA, CDR2 SQIVND (reference sequence). Trimming took 7 bases from V and 6 from J; bases not matched to a gene: 4. The CDR3 DNA sequence: TGTGCCAGTACCTGGACTAGCCCCGGGGAGCTGTTTTTT. Protein product: CASTWTSPGELFF.

At least ten counts were recorded for this clonotype. This chain joins TRBV6-4 and TRBJ1-1; TRBD1 is a possible D gene (5 bases). V gave up 8 bases and J gave up 1 base, with 14 bases separating them. The germline V gene encodes CDR1 MRHNA and CDR2 SNTAGT. The CDR3 consists of 14 residues. The CDR3 nucleotides are TGTGCCAGCCGGGACGGAAATCGGAACACTGAAGCTTTCTTT. Translated: CASRDGNRNTEAFF.